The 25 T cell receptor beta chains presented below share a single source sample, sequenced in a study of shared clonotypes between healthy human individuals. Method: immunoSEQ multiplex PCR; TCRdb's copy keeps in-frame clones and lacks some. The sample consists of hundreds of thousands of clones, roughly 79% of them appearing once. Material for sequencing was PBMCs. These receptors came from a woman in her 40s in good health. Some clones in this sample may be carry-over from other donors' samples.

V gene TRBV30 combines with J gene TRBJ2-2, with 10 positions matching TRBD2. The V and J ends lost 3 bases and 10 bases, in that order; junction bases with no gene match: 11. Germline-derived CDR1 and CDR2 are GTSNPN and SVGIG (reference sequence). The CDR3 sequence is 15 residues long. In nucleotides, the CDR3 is TGTGCCTGGAGAAGCGGGAGGGCCGTCCGTTTGGAGCTGTTTTTT. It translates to CAWRSGRAVRLELFF. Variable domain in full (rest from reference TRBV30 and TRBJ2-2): SQTIHQWPATLVQPVGSPLSLECTVEGTSNPNLYWYRQAAGRGLQLLFYSVGIGQISSEVPQNLSASRPQDRQFILSSKKLLLSDSGFYLCAWRSGRAVRLELFFGEGSRLTVL.

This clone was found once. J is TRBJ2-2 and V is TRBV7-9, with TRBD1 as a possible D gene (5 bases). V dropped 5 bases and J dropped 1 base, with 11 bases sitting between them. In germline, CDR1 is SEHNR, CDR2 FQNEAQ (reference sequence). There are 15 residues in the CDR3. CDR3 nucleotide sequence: TGTGCCAGCAGCACCAGGGTGTTGAACACCGGGGAGCTGTTTTTT. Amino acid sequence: CASSTRVLNTGELFF.

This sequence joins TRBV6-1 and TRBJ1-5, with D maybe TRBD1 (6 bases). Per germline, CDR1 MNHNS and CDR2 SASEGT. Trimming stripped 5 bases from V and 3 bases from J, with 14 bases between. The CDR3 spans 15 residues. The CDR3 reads CASSLLTGNNQPQHF. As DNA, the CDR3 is TGTGCCAGCAGTCTTTTGACAGGTAACAATCAGCCCCAGCATTTT.

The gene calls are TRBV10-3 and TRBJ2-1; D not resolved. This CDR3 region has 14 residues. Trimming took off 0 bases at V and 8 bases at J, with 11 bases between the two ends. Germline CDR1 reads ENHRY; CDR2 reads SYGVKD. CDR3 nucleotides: TGTGCCATCAGTGAGTCGACCCCGTCCGATGAGCAGTTCTTC. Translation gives CAISESTPSDEQFF.

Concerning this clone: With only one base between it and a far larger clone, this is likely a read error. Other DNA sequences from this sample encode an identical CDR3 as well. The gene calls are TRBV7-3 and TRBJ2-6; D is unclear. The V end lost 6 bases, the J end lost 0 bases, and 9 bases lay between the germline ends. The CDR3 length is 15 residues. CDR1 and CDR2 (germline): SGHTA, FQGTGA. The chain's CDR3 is CASSPTSSGANVLTF. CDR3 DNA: TGTGCCAGCAGTCCCACCAGCTCTGGGGCCAACGTCCTGACTTTC.

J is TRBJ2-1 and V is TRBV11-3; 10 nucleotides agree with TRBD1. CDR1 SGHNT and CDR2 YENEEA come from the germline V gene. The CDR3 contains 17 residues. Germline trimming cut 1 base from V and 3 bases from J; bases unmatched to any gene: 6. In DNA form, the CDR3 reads TGTGCCAGCAGCTTAGCCCAGACAGGGGGCCTCTACAATGAGCAGTTCTTC. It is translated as CASSLAQTGGLYNEQFF.

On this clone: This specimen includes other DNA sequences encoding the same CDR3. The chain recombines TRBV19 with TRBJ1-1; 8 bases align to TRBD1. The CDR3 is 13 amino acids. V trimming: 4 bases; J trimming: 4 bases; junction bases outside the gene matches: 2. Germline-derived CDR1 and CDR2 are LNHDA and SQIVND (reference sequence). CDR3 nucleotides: TGTGCCAGTAGTACCACAGGGGGCACTGAAGCTTTCTTT. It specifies CASSTTGGTEAFF.

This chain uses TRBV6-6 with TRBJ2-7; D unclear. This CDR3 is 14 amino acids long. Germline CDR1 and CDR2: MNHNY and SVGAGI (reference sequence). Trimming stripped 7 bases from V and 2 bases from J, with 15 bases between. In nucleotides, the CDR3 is TGTGCCAGCACTCTCGGAGAGGTTCCCTACGAGCAGTACTTC. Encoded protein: CASTLGEVPYEQYF.

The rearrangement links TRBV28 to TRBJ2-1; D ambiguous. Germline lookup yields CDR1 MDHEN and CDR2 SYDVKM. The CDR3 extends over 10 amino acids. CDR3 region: CLEDYNEQFF. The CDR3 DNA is TGTCTTGAGGATTACAATGAGCAGTTCTTC.

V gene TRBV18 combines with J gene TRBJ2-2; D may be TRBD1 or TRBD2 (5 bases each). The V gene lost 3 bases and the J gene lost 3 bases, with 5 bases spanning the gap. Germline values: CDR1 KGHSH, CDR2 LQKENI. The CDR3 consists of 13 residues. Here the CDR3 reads CASSPGDTGELFF. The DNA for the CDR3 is TGTGCCAGCTCACCGGGGGACACCGGGGAGCTGTTTTTT.

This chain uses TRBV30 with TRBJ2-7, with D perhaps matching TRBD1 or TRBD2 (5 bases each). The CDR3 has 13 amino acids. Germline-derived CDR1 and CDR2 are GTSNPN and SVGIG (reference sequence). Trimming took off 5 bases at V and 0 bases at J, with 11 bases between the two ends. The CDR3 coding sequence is TGTGCCTGGTCGGGGCTGATCTCCTACGAGCAGTACTTC. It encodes CAWSGLISYEQYF.

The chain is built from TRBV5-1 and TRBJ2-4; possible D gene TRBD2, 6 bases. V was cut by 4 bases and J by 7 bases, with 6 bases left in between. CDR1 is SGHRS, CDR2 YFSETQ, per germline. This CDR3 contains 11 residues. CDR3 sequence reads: CASSGGNIQYF. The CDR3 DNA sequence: TGCGCCAGCAGCGGGGGGAACATTCAGTACTTC.

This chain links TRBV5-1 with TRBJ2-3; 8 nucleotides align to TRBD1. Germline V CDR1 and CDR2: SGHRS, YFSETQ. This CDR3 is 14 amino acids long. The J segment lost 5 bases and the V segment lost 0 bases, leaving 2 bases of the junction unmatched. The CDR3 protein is CASSLGQGLDTQYF. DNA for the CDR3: TGCGCCAGCAGCTTGGGACAGGGGTTAGATACGCAGTATTTT.

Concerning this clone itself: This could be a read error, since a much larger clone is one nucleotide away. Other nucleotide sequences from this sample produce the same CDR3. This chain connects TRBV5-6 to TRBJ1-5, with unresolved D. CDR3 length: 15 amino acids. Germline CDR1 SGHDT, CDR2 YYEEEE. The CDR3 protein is CASSLAAGSNQPQHF. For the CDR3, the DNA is TGTGCCAGCAGCTTGGCCGCGGGGAGCAACCAGCCCCAGCATTTT.

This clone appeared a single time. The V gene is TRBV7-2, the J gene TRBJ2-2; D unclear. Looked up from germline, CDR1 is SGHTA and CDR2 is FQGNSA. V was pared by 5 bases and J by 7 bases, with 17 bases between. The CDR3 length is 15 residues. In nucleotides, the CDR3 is TGTGCCAGCAGCCCCCGGACCGTCGACGTCGGGGAGCTGTTTTTT. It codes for CASSPRTVDVGELFF.

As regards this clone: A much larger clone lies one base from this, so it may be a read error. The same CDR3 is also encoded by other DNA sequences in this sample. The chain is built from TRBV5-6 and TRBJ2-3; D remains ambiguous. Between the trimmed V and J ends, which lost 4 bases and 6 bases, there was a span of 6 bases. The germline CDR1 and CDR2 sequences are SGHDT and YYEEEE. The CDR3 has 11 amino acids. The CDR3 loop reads CASSLGDTQYF. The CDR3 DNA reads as TGTGCCAGCAGCCTTGGGGATACGCAGTATTTT.

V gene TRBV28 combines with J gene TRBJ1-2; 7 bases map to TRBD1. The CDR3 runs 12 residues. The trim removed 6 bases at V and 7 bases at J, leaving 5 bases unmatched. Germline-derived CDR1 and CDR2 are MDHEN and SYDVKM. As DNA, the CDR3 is TGTGCCAGCAGGGGACAGTTTCTTGGCTACACCTTC. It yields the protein CASRGQFLGYTF.

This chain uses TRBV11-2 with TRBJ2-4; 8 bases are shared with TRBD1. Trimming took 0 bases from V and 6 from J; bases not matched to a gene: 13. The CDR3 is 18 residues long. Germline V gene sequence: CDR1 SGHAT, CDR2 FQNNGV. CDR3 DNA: TGTGCCAGCAGCTTAGAGGGGGGCAGGGGGCGCCTAGTAAACATTCAGTACTTC. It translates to CASSLEGGRGRLVNIQYF.

The CDR3 here is CSVGTEMDYGYTF. The CDR3 nucleotides are TGCAGCGTTGGGACAGAAATGGACTATGGCTACACCTTC. The chain links TRBV29-1 to TRBJ1-2; D possibly corresponds to TRBD1 (6 bases). V was pared by 4 bases and J by 3 bases, with 12 bases between. The CDR3 is 13 residues long. The V gene's germline CDR1 is SQVTM and CDR2 ANQGSEA.

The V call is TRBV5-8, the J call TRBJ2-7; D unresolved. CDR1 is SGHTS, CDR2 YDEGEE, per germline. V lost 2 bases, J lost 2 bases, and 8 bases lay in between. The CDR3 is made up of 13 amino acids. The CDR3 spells CASSFGSTYEQYF. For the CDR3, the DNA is TGTGCCAGCAGCTTCGGTAGCACCTACGAGCAGTACTTC.

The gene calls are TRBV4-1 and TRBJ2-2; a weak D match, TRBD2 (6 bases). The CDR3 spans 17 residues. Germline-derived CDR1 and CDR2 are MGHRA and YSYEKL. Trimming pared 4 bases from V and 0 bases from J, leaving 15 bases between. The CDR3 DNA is TGCGCCAGCAGCCCGGGACTCGCCTCCCCGAACACCGGGGAGCTGTTTTTT. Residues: CASSPGLASPNTGELFF.

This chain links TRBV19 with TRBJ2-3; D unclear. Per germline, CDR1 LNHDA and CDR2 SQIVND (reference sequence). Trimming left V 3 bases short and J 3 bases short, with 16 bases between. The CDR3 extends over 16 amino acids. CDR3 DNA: TGTGCCAGTAGTATCGGTGACTCGGTTTGGACAGATACGCAGTATTTT. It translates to CASSIGDSVWTDTQYF.

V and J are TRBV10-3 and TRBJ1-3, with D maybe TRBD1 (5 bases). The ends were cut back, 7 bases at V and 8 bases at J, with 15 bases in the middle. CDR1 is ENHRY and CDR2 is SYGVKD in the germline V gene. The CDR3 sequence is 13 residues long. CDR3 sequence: CAIKRGPGDTIYF. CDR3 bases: TGTGCCATCAAGAGGGGCCCGGGAGACACCATATATTTT.

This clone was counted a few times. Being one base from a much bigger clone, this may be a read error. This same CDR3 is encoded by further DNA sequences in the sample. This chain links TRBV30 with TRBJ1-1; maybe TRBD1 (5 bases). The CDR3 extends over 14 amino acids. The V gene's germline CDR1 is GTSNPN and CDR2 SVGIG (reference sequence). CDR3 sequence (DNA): TGTGCATGGAGGGACTCGCCGGCGGGCACTGAAGCTTTCTTT. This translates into CAWRDSPAGTEAFF.

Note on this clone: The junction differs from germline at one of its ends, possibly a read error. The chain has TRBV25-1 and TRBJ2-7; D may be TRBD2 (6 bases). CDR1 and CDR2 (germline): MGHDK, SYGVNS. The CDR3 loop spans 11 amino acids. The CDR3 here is CASSATGDPIF. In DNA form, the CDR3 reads TGTGCCAGCAGTGCCACGGGGGACCCGATCTTC.